The following is a T cell receptor (beta chain) sequence with its context. This sample is part of a study of shared clonotypes between healthy human individuals. The assay was immunoSEQ multiplex PCR, and TCRdb's table has in-frame clones only and misses some. This sample yields roughly 1.4 million clones, of which 98% are seen a single time; roughly 0.35% belongs to the top ten. V was pared by 3 bases and J by 6 bases, with 7 bases between. The CDR3 consists of 12 residues. Germline assignment: CDR1 SGHNT and CDR2 YYREEE (reference sequence). The V call is TRBV5-4, the J call TRBJ1-5, with D uncertain. The receptor was derived from a young man in good health. Sequencing was carried out using naive CD4+ T cells sorted from blood. This sample's subset: CD45RA+ positively selected. The CDR3 protein is CASSYTGQPQHF. In DNA, the CDR3 is TGTGCCAGCAGCTACACGGGTCAGCCCCAGCATTTT.